The T cell receptor (beta chain) described here comes from a study of cytomegalovirus exposure and HLA in healthy donors. Study results and limitations: Researchers reported that a few CMV-associated chains were confirmed in vitro as CMV antigen-specific.

On this clone itself: The antigen is not known.

Both 60 Vbeta primers and 13 Jbeta primers went into the PCR. Produced via immunoSEQ multiplex PCR; TCRdb's table is partial and in-frame only. This sample has 150,000 to 200,000 clones, with over 70% found just once. Sample: PBMCs. This clonotype was obtained from a man younger than 35 in good health and CMV-seronegative.

The CDR3 protein is CASSDAGSTGDEQYF. The CDR3 DNA sequence: TGTGCCAGCTCAGACGCAGGGTCGACGGGCGACGAGCAGTACTTC. The V gene is TRBV18, the J gene TRBJ2-7, with a tentative D call TRBD1 (5 bases). The CDR3 totals 15 residues. CDR1 KGHSH and CDR2 LQKENI come from the germline V gene. Trimming shortened V by 5 bases and J by 5 bases, and 19 bases separated the two germline ends.